These T cell receptor beta chains were read from a single sample in a study of technical replicates of blood from a few donors. The method was immunoSEQ multiplex PCR; TCRdb's version includes in-frame clones alone and lacks a portion of them. The sample lists tens of thousands of clones, about nine tenths seen once, with approximately 0.27% in the top ten. Sequenced input: T cells isolated from PBMCs. All receptors derive from a human donor in good health. The CDR3 runs from the conserved cysteine through the conserved F or W. D genes are given only for firm matches. Rows give clone size only sometimes, using once, few, many, or a class for an expanded clone.

V gene	D gene	CDR3 length	J gene	clone size	CDR3 protein	CDR3 DNA
TRBV28	NA	14	TRBJ1-2	NA	CASSFVWGGDGYTF	TGTGCCAGCAGTTTTGTTTGGGGAGGCGATGGCTACACCTTC
TRBV9	NA	14	TRBJ2-1	NA	CASSVRGGEQGQFF	TGTGCCAGCAGCGTCAGAGGGGGGGAGCAGGGGCAGTTCTTC
TRBV5-4	NA	17	TRBJ2-1	NA	CASSSAGGQGSYNEQFF	TGTGCCAGCAGCTCCGCCGGTGGGCAGGGATCCTACAATGAGCAGTTCTTC
TRBV5-1	TRBD1	14	TRBJ1-1	NA	CASNAGTGNTEAFF	TGCGCCAGCAACGCAGGGACAGGGAACACTGAAGCTTTCTTT
TRBV30	TRBD1	14	TRBJ1-1	few	CAWSVGRGFTEAFF	TGTGCCTGGAGTGTCGGCAGGGGGTTCACTGAAGCTTTCTTT
TRBV11-3	NA	14	TRBJ1-1	NA	CASSLRGQLSEAFF	TGTGCCAGCAGCTTACGGGGACAACTGTCTGAAGCTTTCTTT
TRBV18	NA	14	TRBJ1-1	NA	CASSLVRGNTEAFF	TGTGCCAGCTCATTAGTCAGGGGAAACACTGAAGCTTTCTTT
TRBV6-5	NA	12	TRBJ1-2	NA	CASTQGSYGYTF	TGTGCCAGCACTCAGGGCAGCTATGGCTACACCTTC
TRBV5-6	NA	13	TRBJ2-7	NA	CASNLRTSYEQYF	TGTGCCAGCAACCTAAGAACTTCCTACGAGCAGTACTTC
TRBV28	NA	15	TRBJ1-5	NA	CASSLVRGNNQPQHF	TGTGCCAGCAGTTTGGTCCGGGGGAATAATCAGCCCCAGCATTTT
TRBV14	NA	12	TRBJ2-7	NA	CASSLSSYEQYF	TGTGCCAGCAGCCTTAGCTCCTACGAGCAGTACTTC
TRBV5-1	NA	13	TRBJ1-2	NA	CASSSGQPYGYTF	TGCGCCAGCAGCTCGGGACAACCCTATGGCTACACCTTC
TRBV14	TRBD1	14	TRBJ1-1	NA	CASSQVGQGPGAFF	TGTGCCAGCAGCCAGGTGGGACAGGGGCCAGGAGCTTTCTTT
TRBV5-1	TRBD1	17	TRBJ2-1	NA	CASSLVSSDRGSNEQFF	TGCGCCAGCAGCTTGGTATCTTCGGACAGGGGGTCCAATGAGCAGTTCTTC
TRBV7-2	NA	13	TRBJ2-5	NA	CASSRQDQETQYF	TGTGCCAGCAGCCGACAGGACCAAGAGACCCAGTACTTC
TRBV2	TRBD1	18	TRBJ2-6	once	CASIKVRGIFTGANVLTF	TGTGCCAGCATTAAGGTCAGGGGGATCTTTACTGGGGCCAACGTCCTGACTTTC
TRBV28	NA	13	TRBJ2-7	NA	CASSLSGFSEQYF	TGTGCCAGCAGTTTGAGTGGTTTCTCCGAGCAGTACTTC
TRBV2	TRBD1	16	TRBJ2-5	NA	CASIPPGQGGSGTQYF	TGTGCCAGCATTCCCCCAGGACAGGGCGGTAGTGGGACCCAGTACTTC
TRBV2	TRBD1	13	TRBJ1-4	NA	CASRKAGGEKLFF	TGTGCCAGCCGCAAGGCAGGGGGCGAAAAACTGTTTTTT
TRBV13	NA	16	TRBJ1-1	once	CASSPGAGGLNTEAFF	TGTGCCAGCAGCCCAGGGGCGGGGGGCTTGAACACTGAAGCTTTCTTT
TRBV7-8	NA	16	TRBJ2-7	NA	CASSPGERTLSYEQYF	TGTGCCAGCAGCCCCGGGGAGCGGACCTTATCCTACGAGCAGTACTTC
TRBV7-6	TRBD2	14	TRBJ2-1	NA	CASSLVAGDNEQFF	TGTGCCAGCAGCTTAGTAGCGGGAGACAATGAGCAGTTCTTC
TRBV28	NA	12	TRBJ2-7	NA	CASLNTGHEQYF	TGTGCCAGCCTGAACACAGGGCACGAGCAGTACTTC
TRBV5-1	TRBD1	14	TRBJ2-7	NA	CASSGRTGPYEQYF	TGCGCCAGCAGCGGCAGGACAGGGCCCTACGAGCAGTACTTC
TRBV30	TRBD1	15	TRBJ1-2	NA	CAWSGQGALRYGYTF	TGTGCCTGGAGTGGACAGGGGGCCCTGCGCTATGGCTACACCTTC
TRBV15	NA	14	TRBJ1-2	NA	CATSRDVGDYGYTF	TGTGCCACCAGCAGAGACGTAGGGGACTATGGCTACACCTTC
TRBV7-9	NA	15	TRBJ1-4	NA	CASSRLGATNEKLFF	TGTGCCAGCAGCCGGCTGGGAGCAACTAATGAAAAACTGTTTTTT
TRBV7-9	NA	13	TRBJ1-1	NA	CASSLDPREQAFF	TGTGCCAGCAGCTTAGACCCCCGGGAGCAAGCTTTCTTT
TRBV4-1	NA	18	TRBJ2-2	NA	CASSQGPLVAGNTGELFF	TGCGCCAGCAGCCAAGGTCCCCTGGTGGCAGGGAACACCGGGGAGCTGTTTTTT
TRBV5-1	NA	12	TRBJ2-1	NA	CASSLAGNEQFF	TGCGCCAGCAGCTTGGCCGGCAATGAGCAGTTCTTC
TRBV6-1	TRBD1	14	TRBJ1-3	NA	CASSLTGAGNTIYF	TGTGCCAGCAGCTTAACAGGGGCTGGAAACACCATATATTTT
TRBV27	NA	12	TRBJ1-5	few	CASSKLYQPQHF	TGTGCCAGCAGCAAACTTTATCAGCCCCAGCATTTT
TRBV5-1	TRBD2	17	TRBJ2-1	once	CASSYSASGGAVNEQFF	TGCGCCAGCAGCTACTCTGCTAGCGGGGGGGCCGTTAATGAGCAGTTCTTC
TRBV19	TRBD1	14	TRBJ2-2	once	CASRPTGFTGELFF	TGTGCCAGTAGACCGACAGGGTTCACCGGGGAGCTGTTTTTT
TRBV7-2	NA	15	TRBJ2-7	once	CASSPPLTEPYEQYF	TGTGCCAGCAGCCCGCCCCTGACAGAGCCCTACGAGCAGTACTTC
TRBV2	NA	15	TRBJ1-3	NA	CASISGVGSGNTIYF	TGTGCCAGCATATCAGGGGTTGGTTCTGGAAACACCATATATTTT
TRBV21-1	NA	16	TRBJ2-7	NA	CASSKVVVSSAYEQYF	TGTGCCAGCAGCAAAGTGGTAGTTTCATCTGCCTACGAGCAGTACTTC
TRBV9	NA	12	TRBJ2-3	NA	CASSRGLDTQYF	TGTGCCAGCAGCCGGGGATTAGATACGCAGTATTTT
TRBV27	NA	11	TRBJ2-7	NA	CASKGAYEQYF	TGTGCCAGCAAGGGGGCCTACGAGCAGTACTTC
TRBV5-1	TRBD1	13	TRBJ2-5	once	CASTVNRGETQYF	TGCGCCAGCACAGTAAACAGGGGAGAGACCCAGTACTTC
TRBV6-5	NA	12	TRBJ2-7	NA	CASSRGPSEQYF	TGTGCCAGCAGTAGGGGCCCGAGCGAGCAGTACTTC
TRBV9	TRBD1	16	TRBJ2-7	NA	CASSVDPGQGTYEQYF	TGTGCCAGCAGCGTAGACCCCGGACAGGGGACGTATGAGCAGTACTTC
TRBV7-8	TRBD1	16	TRBJ2-7	NA	CASSLVAGTGGGEQYF	TGTGCCAGCAGCTTAGTGGCCGGGACAGGGGGGGGCGAGCAGTACTTC
TRBV27	TRBD1	13	TRBJ1-2	NA	CASSSRGHYGYTF	TGTGCCAGCAGTTCAAGGGGGCACTATGGCTACACCTTC
TRBV15	NA	15	TRBJ1-2	NA	CATSRDVGGPYGYTF	TGTGCCACCAGCAGAGATGTGGGGGGGCCCTATGGCTACACCTTC
TRBV5-5	TRBD1	15	TRBJ1-2	NA	CASSQGAVVDYGYTF	TGTGCCAGCAGCCAGGGGGCCGTTGTTGACTATGGCTACACCTTC
TRBV25-1	TRBD1	12	TRBJ2-7	NA	CASSDPGTGQYF	TGTGCCAGCAGTGATCCCGGGACAGGGCAGTACTTC
TRBV16	TRBD1	21	TRBJ1-5	NA	CASSQWATLATGDHSNQPQHF	TGTGCCAGCAGCCAATGGGCCACTTTAGCGACAGGGGACCATAGCAATCAGCCCCAGCATTTT